These 3 T cell receptor beta chains were all obtained from the same sample, sequenced in a study of beta chain features in type 1 diabetes. Expressed TCRB transcripts were sequenced because the entire RNA isolate underwent reverse transcription. TCRdb keeps only in-frame clones here, not all; method: immunoSEQ multiplex PCR. The sample holds about 360,000 clones; over 10% are singletons and the top ten take under 0.02%. Sequenced input: naive CD4+ T cells from blood. These receptor sequences come from a man aged 18 to 30 in good health.

The chain couples TRBV5-4 to TRBJ2-1, with TRBD2 matching 7 bases. Germline V gene data show CDR1 as SGHNT and CDR2 as YYREEE (reference sequence). The J segment lost 11 bases and the V segment lost 0 bases, leaving 2 bases of the junction unmatched. There are 12 residues in the CDR3. In DNA, the CDR3 is TGTGCCAGCAGCTTGGATAGCGGGCAGCAGTTCTTC. Residues: CASSLDSGQQFF. Combining the CDR3 with reference TRBV5-4 and TRBJ2-1 gives the whole variable domain ETGVTQSPTHLIKTRGQQVTLRCSSQSGHNTVSWYQQALGQGPQFIFQYYREEENGRGNFPPRFSGLQFPNYSSELNVNALELDDSALYLCASSLDSGQQFFGPGTRLTVL.

This chain connects TRBV6-5 to TRBJ1-6; unclear D gene. Germline-derived CDR1 and CDR2 are MNHEY and SVGAGI. This CDR3 spans 14 amino acids. Trimming pared 6 bases from V and 7 bases from J, leaving 13 bases between. CDR3 coding DNA: TGTGCCAGCAGCCGCGTTCCCAGGAATTCACCCCTCCACTTT. Its protein product is CASSRVPRNSPLHF.

A few counts support this clone. The rearrangement joins TRBV9 to TRBJ2-7; 10 bases agree with TRBD2. After removal of 4 bases from V and 7 bases from J, the junction contained 11 bases not matched to a gene. The CDR3 covers 15 residues. CDR1 SGDLS and CDR2 YYNGEE come from the germline V gene. CDR3 protein: CASSHSGGSVWEQYF. CDR3 in DNA: TGTGCCAGCAGCCATAGCGGGGGGTCGGTTTGGGAGCAGTACTTC.